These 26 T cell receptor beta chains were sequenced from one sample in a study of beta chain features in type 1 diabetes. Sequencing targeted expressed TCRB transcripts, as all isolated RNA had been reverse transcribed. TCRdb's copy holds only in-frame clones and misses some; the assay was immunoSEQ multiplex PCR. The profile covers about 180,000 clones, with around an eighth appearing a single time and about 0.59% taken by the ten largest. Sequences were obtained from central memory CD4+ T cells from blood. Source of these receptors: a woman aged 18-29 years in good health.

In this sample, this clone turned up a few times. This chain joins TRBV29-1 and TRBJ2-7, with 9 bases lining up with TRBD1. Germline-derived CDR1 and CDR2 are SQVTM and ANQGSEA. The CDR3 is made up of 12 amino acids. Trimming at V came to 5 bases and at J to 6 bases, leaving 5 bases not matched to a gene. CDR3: CSVRATGGEQYF. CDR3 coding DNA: TGCAGCGTTCGAGCGACAGGGGGCGAGCAGTACTTC.

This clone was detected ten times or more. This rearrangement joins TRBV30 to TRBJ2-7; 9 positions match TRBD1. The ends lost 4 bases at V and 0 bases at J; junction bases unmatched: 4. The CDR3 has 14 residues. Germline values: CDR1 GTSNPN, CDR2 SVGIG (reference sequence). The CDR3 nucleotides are TGTGCCTGGAAGGGACAGGGTGTCTCCTACGAGCAGTACTTC. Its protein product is CAWKGQGVSYEQYF.

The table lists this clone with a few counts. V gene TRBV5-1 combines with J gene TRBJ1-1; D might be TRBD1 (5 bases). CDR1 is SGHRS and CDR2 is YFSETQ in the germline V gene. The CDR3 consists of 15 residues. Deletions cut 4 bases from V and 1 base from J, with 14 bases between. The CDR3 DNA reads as TGCGCCAGCAGCCTAAGTCAGACAGCGAACACTGAAGCTTTCTTT. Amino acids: CASSLSQTANTEAFF. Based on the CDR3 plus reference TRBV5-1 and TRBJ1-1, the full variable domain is KAGVTQTPRYLIKTRGQQVTLSCSPISGHRSVSWYQQTPGQGLQFLFEYFSETQRNKGNFPGRFSGRQFSNSRSEMNVSTLELGDSALYLCASSLSQTANTEAFFGQGTRLTVV.

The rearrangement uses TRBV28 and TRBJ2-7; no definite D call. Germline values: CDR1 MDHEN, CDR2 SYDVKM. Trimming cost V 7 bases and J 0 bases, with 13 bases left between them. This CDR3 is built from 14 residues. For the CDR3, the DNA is TGTGCCAGCACGGGTGCCTACGGCTCCTACGAGCAGTACTTC. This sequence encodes CASTGAYGSYEQYF.

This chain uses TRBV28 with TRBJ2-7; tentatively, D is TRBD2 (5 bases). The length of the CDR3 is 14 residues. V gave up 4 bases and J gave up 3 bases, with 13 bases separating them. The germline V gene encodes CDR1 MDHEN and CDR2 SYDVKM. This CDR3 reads CASSSLPRDYEQYF. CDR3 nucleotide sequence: TGTGCCAGCAGTTCTCTCCCCCGGGACTACGAGCAGTACTTC.

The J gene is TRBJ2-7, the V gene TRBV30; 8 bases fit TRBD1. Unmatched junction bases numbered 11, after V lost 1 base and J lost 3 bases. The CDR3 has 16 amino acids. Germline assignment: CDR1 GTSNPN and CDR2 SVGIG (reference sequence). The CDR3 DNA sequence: TGTGCCTGGAGTGGAACCGGGACAGGAACCTACTACGAGCAGTACTTC. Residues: CAWSGTGTGTYYEQYF.

The CDR3 nucleotides read TGTGCCTGGAGTGGACAGGAATGGGTCATTCAGTACTTC. Encoded protein: CAWSGQEWVIQYF. The gene calls are TRBV30 and TRBJ2-4; D is perhaps TRBD1 (6 bases). V was pared by 1 base and J by 9 bases, with 13 bases between. The germline CDR1 and CDR2 sequences are GTSNPN and SVGIG (reference sequence). The CDR3 totals 13 residues.

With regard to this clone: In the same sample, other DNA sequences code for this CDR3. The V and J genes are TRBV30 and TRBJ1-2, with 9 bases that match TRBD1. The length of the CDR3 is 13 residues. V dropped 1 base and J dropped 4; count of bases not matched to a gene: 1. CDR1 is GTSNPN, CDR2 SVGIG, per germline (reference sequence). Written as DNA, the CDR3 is TGTGCCTGGAGTGCGGACAGGGGCTATGGCTACACCTTC. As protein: CAWSADRGYGYTF. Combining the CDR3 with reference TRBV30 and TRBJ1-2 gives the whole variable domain SQTIHQWPATLVQPVGSPLSLECTVEGTSNPNLYWYRQAAGRGLQLLFYSVGIGQISSEVPQNLSASRPQDRQFILSSKKLLLSDSGFYLCAWSADRGYGYTFGSGTRLTVV.

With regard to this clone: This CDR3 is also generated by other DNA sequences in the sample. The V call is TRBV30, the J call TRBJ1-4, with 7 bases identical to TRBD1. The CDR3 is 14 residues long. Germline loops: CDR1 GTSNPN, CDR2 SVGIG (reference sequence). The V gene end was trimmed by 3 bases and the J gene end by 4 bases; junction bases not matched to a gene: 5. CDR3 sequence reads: CAWSPGTVNEKLFF. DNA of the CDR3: TGTGCCTGGAGCCCCGGGACAGTTAATGAAAAACTGTTTTTT.

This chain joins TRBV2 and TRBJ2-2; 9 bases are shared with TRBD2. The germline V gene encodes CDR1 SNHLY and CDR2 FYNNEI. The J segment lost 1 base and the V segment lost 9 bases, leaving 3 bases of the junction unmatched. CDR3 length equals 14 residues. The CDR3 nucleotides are TGTGCCAGGAGACTAGCGGAGAACACCGGGGAGCTGTTTTTT. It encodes CARRLAENTGELFF.

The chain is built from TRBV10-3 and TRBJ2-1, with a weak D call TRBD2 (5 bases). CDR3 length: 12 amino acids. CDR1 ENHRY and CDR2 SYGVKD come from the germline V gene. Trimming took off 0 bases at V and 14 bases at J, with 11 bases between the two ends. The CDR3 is CAISESLDSEFF. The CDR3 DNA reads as TGTGCCATCAGTGAGTCACTAGATTCTGAGTTCTTC.

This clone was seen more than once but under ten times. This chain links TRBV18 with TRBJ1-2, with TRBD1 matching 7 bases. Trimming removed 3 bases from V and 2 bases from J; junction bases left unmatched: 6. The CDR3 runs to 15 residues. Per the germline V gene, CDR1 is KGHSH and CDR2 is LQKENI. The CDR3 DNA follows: TGTGCCAGCTCACCCGGACAGGCCCTCAACTATGGCTACACCTTC. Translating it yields CASSPGQALNYGYTF.

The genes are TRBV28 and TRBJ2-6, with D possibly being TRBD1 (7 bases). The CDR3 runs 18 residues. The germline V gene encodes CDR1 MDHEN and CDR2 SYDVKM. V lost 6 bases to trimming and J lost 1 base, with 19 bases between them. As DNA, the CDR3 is TGTGCCAGCAGCCTCGAGGGGGCCGGGACTTCTGGGGCCAACGTCCTGACTTTC. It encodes CASSLEGAGTSGANVLTF.

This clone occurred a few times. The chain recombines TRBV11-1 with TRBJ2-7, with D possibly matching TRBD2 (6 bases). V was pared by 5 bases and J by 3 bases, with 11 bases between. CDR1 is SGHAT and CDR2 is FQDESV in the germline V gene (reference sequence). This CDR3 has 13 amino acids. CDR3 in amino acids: CASSKGLYYEQYF. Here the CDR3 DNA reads TGTGCCAGCAGCAAGGGACTTTACTACGAGCAGTACTTC.

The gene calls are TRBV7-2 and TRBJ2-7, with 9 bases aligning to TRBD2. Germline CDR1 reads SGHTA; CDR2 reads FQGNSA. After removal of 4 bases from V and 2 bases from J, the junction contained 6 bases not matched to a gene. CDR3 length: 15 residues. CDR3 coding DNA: TGTGCCAGCAGCTCCTCTAGCGGGGCCACCTACGAGCAGTACTTC. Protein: CASSSSSGATYEQYF.

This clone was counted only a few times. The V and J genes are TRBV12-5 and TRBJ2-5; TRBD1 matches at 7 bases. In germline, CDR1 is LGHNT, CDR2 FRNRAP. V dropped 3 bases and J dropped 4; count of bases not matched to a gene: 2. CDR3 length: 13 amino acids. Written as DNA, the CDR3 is TGTGCTAGTGGTTTAGGGGGCGCAGAGACCCAGTACTTC. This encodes CASGLGGAETQYF.

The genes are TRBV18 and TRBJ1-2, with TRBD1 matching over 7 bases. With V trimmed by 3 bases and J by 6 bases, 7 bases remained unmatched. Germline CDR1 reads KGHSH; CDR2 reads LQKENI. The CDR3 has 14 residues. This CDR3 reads CASSPWTGDDGYTF. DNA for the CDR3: TGTGCCAGCTCACCTTGGACAGGCGACGATGGCTACACCTTC.

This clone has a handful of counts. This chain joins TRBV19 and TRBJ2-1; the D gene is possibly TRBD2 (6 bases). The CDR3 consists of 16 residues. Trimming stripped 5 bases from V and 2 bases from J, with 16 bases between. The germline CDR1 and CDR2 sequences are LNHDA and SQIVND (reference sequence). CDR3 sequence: CASSQIAELTYNEQFF. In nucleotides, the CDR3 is TGTGCCAGTAGTCAGATAGCGGAACTCACCTACAATGAGCAGTTCTTC. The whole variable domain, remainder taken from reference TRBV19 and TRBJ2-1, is DGGITQSPKYLFRKEGQNVTLSCEQNLNHDAMYWYRQDPGQGLRLIYYSQIVNDFQKGDIAEGYSVSREKKESFPLTVTSAQKNPTAFYLCASSQIAELTYNEQFFGPGTRLTVL.

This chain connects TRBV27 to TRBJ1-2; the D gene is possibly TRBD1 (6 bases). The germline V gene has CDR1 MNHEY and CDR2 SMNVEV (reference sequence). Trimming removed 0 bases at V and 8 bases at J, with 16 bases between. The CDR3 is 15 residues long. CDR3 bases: TGTGCCAGCAGTTTATCGACCGGGGGGGCGCGAGGCTACACCTTC. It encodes CASSLSTGGARGYTF.

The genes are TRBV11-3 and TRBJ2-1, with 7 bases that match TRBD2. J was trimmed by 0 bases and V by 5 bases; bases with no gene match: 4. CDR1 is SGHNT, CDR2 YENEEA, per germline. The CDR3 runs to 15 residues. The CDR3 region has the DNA TGTGCCAGCAGCGAGAGGACTAGCTCCTACAATGAGCAGTTCTTC. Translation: CASSERTSSYNEQFF.

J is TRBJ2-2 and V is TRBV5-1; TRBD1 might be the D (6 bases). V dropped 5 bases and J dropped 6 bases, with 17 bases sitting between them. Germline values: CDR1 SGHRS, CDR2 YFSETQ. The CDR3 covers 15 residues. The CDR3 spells CASSLRDRIAGELFF. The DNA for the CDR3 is TGCGCCAGCAGTCTCCGAGACAGGATAGCCGGGGAGCTGTTTTTT. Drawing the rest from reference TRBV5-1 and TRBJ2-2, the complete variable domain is KAGVTQTPRYLIKTRGQQVTLSCSPISGHRSVSWYQQTPGQGLQFLFEYFSETQRNKGNFPGRFSGRQFSNSRSEMNVSTLELGDSALYLCASSLRDRIAGELFFGEGSRLTVL.

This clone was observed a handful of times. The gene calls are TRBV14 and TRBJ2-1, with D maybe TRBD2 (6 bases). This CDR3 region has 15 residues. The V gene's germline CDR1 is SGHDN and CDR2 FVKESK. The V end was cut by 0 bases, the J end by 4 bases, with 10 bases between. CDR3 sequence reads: CASSQEVAVYNEQFF. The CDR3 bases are TGTGCCAGCAGCCAAGAGGTAGCGGTATACAATGAGCAGTTCTTC.

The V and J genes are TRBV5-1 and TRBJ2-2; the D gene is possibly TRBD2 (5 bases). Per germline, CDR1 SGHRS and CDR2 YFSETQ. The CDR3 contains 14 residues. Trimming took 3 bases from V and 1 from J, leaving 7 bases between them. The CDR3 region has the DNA TGCGCCAGCAGCTCCAGCGGGAACACCGGGGAGCTGTTTTTT. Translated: CASSSSGNTGELFF.

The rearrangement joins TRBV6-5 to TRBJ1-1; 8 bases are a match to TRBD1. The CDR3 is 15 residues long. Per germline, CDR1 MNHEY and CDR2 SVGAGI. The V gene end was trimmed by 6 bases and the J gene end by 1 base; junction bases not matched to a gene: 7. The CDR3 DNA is TGTGCCAGCAGGGGCTTGGGGACAGGGAACACTGAAGCTTTCTTT. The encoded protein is CASRGLGTGNTEAFF.

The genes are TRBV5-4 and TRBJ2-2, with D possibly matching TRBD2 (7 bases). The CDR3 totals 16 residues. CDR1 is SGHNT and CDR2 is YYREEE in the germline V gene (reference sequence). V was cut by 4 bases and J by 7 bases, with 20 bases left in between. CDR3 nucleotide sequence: TGTGCCAGCAGCCCCGGAGGGGGGGCGGTCGTCGGGGAGCTGTTTTTT. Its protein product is CASSPGGGAVVGELFF.

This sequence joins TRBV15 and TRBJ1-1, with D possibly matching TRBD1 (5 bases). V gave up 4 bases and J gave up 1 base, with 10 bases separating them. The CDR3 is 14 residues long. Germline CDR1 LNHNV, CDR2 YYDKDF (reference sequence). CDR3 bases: TGTGCCACCAGCATGCTAACAGGGAACACTGAAGCTTTCTTT. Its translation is CATSMLTGNTEAFF.